The T cell receptor (beta chain) under discussion was sequenced for a study of control samples from healthy donors and cancer patients. Libraries were prepared by immunoSEQ multiplex PCR; TCRdb keeps only in-frame clonotypes and omits some of them. The data show about 410,000 clones, with 75% to 95% seen just once and over 5.5% held by the top ten. V lost 5 bases and J lost 5, with 16 bases in between. The germline V gene encodes CDR1 SGHAT and CDR2 FQNNGV. CDR3 length equals 15 residues. The rearrangement uses TRBV11-2 and TRBJ2-4, with a tentative D call TRBD1 (6 bases). The clonotype originates from a middle-aged man with head and neck cancer. Material: PBMCs. CDR3 nucleotide sequence: TGTGCCAGCAGCCTGACAGGAGGCTACCAAAACATTCAGTACTTC. This codes for CASSLTGGYQNIQYF.